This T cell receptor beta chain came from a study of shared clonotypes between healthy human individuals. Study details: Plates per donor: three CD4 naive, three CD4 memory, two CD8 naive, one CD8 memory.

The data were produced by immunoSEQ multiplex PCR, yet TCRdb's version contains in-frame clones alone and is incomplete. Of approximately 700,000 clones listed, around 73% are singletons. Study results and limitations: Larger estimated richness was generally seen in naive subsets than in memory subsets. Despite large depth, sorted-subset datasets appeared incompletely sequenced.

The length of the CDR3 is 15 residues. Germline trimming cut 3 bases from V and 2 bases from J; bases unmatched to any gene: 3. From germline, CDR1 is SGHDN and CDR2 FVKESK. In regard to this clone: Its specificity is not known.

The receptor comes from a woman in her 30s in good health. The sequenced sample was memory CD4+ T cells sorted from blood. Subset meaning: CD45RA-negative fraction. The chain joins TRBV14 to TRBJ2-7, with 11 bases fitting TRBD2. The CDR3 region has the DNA TGTGCCAGCAGCCACGGACTAGCGGGCACCTACGAGCAGTACTTC. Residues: CASSHGLAGTYEQYF.